This entry is about one T cell receptor (beta chain). No cognate antigen has been identified for it. Per-base quality was not reported, and no clone a single base away is much larger than it. The cohort was made up of 650 to 700 healthy bone marrow donors. At the time of sampling, every cohort member was nominally healthy, though immune exposures that went unrecorded were likely present. The donor was CMV seropositive and belonged to the group of a few hundred seropositive cohort members. A peripheral blood sample was collected from each donor, and TCR beta sequencing was performed on peripheral blood mononuclear cells. Genomic DNA extraction from the blood cell samples was performed with the Qiagen DNeasy Blood Extraction Kit. This record belongs to a study of cytomegalovirus exposure and HLA in healthy donors (dated by TCRdb to about 2017). As for the study more broadly: According to an earlier analysis of 587 of the donors, 200 million or so T cells yielded roughly 110 million unique TCR beta sequences and roughly 280 Gb of sequence data. An early release covering more than 500 HLA-typed donors comprised about 290 gigabases of sequencing data and around 80 million unique TCR sequences. The genetic ancestry cluster associated with self-reported Caucasian donors included 65% to 90% of the approximately 400 genotyped donors. The study was designed to test whether signatures of past pathogen exposure could be identified by cataloging public T cell receptors. The T cell repertoires of about 700 subjects were profiled by immunosequencing and related to cytomegalovirus serostatus. Along with the approximately 600-subject first cohort, a separate validation cohort of around 120 different subjects was used. To predict cytomegalovirus infection status, the study brought together high-throughput TCR immunosequencing, statistical association of individual TCRs with disease status, and machine learning. In a later analysis, previously published TCR beta repertoires from several hundred donors were re-analyzed and high-resolution HLA genotyping was added so that TCR occurrence patterns could be studied. Rather than drawing on any new phenotypic data, the later analysis identified candidate immune exposures from TCR beta sequences and the way those sequences occurred across donors. An earlier analysis of 450 to 750 of the donors used high-throughput TCR beta sequencing to judge whether each TCR beta V gene segment behaved as functional or pseudogenic. Donor age, sex, ethnicity and CMV serostatus were compiled alongside the repertoire data. In a later genetic analysis, genome-wide SNP genotypes for about three fifths of the 666 donors were used, and that subset was treated as a discovery cohort. Every repertoire in the discovery cohort had been generated on one and the same sequencing platform. HLA typing covered class I and class II loci at four-digit resolution. The number of donors typed differed by locus, with 629-630 for A, B, C, DRB1 and DQB1, around 560 for DQA1, approximately 570 for DPA1, and approximately 470 for DPB1. Several DR-DQ haplotypes were handled as single units for association and clustering because linkage in the cohort was strong. Across approximately 420 genotyped donors of the cohort, an average of about 240,000 unique TCR beta nucleotide sequences per donor were sequenced, and roughly 17% of those sequences were non-productive. Paper-wide results and their limitations: Strong co-occurrence of HLA alleles, especially DR and DQ, made assigning TCR associations to individual alleles difficult. In the study, 150 to 200 TCR beta chains were listed as associated with cytomegalovirus. In a later genetic analysis, a missense DCLRE1C variant was associated with V-gene and J-gene trimming of TCR beta chains, and the association was replicated in an independent cohort. In both the original and validation cohorts, the classifier was reported to diagnose cytomegalovirus status with high specificity and sensitivity. The only immune exposure information available for the cohort was CMV serostatus. A later analysis found that most CMV-associated TCR beta chains appeared HLA-restricted, with HLA associations seemingly driven largely by CMV exposure. Presence/absence analyses assumed roughly uniform sequencing depth across donors, an assumption that may not hold. Specific HLA alleles were associated with 15,000 to 20,000 TCR beta sequences at a false discovery rate of 0.05 in a later analysis. A few of the identified cytomegalovirus-associated TCR beta chains were confirmed in vitro to be specific for cytomegalovirus antigens. While some public TCRs were present in many individuals, most TCR sequences turned up only very rarely across donors. A later analysis found that TCR association rates varied across HLA loci, with DRB1 alleles showing the most associated TCRs and HLA-C alleles the fewest. In an earlier analysis of about 540 of the donors, most TCR beta V segments were observed in productive rearrangements about 90% or about 30% of the time, broadly matching IMGT annotations. Because HLA typing was missing for some donors at each locus, association tests included only the typed subset. A further reported finding was that TCR beta sequences accurately predicted the HLA-A and HLA-B alleles for most subjects in the first cohort. A later analysis reported that several top co-occurrence clusters appeared linked to parvovirus B19, influenza, CMV and Epstein-Barr virus. The 87-base-pair reads could not distinguish some IMGT-functional V segments, including TRBV6-2 and TRBV6-3, so those segments were excluded. In this cohort, only TCR beta chains were sequenced, and detectable features were limited by the absence of alpha or paired-chain data. Because counts were too low, about 18 rarely observed V segments, including chromosome 9 orphons, were excluded from the earlier analysis of 500 to 700 of the donors. According to a later genetic analysis, donors in an Asian-associated ancestry cluster had fewer N-insertions in productive TCRs than the approximately 650-donor mean. In a later analysis, HLA-associated TCR beta chains were found to be more clonally expanded and to have lower generation probabilities than equally common non-associated chains. A group of highly shared sequence variants was considered likely to be a technical artifact of the sequencing pipeline. Linkage disequilibrium might explain the correlated functional status among segregating V segments, but an unknown experimental factor could not be excluded. The authors suggested that the approach could potentially be extended to other disease states and immunological phenotypes.

Library preparation employed the immunoSEQ multiplex PCR assay. For the multiplex PCR, a mixture combining 60 forward primers for TCR Vbeta segments and 13 reverse primers for TCR Jbeta segments was used. The CDR3 region of rearranged TCR beta genes was amplified from genomic DNA with a multiplex PCR assay. The amplified TCR beta libraries were sequenced on the Illumina HiSeq System as 87-base-pair reads. Processing in the source paper ran as follows. In a later analysis, approximately 74 million unique TCR beta chains were counted across the 500 to 700 repertoires, and some 10 million of these chains were shared by at least two donors. Raw reads were error-corrected and collapsed into unique sequences with a nearest-neighbor algorithm that merged closely related sequences to remove PCR and sequencing errors. To assign V, D and J gene segments, CDR3 sequences were aligned to IMGT reference sequences. For a sequence to be retained, at least a six-nucleotide match to both a V gene segment and a J gene segment was required. Rearrangements were classified as productive when the CDR3 lacked stop codons and remained in frame with V and J, and all other rearrangements were classified as non-productive. CDR3 was defined according to IMGT convention as the region running from the second conserved V-encoded cysteine to the conserved J-encoded phenylalanine. In an earlier analysis of more than 550 of the donors, sequences lacking an unambiguous match to a single V gene segment were excluded. In an earlier analysis of approximately 550 of the donors, V segments were called functional above 56.7% productive rearrangements and were called segregating when the between-donor standard deviation exceeded 5%. A statistical classification framework was developed to diagnose cytomegalovirus status using the catalog of TCR beta chain sequences. V and J gene assignment, in a later analysis, came from comparing TCR nucleotide sequences with IMGT/GENE-DB human TR gene sequences. A later analysis assigned CDR3 sequences and most-parsimonious VDJ recombination scenarios with the TCRdist pipeline. In a later analysis, each TCR beta chain was defined by its CDR3 amino acid sequence together with its V-gene family, and reads lacking a unique V-gene family were excluded. As a way to deal with suspected cross-contamination and a sequencing artifact, a later analysis dropped nearly 600 nucleotide sequences that were highly shared and had low generation probability. In a later analysis, a clonal expansion index for each public chain was calculated from normalized within-repertoire ranks of inferred template counts. In a later analysis, generation probabilities were computed with a VDJ recombination model fitted to out-of-frame rearrangements, and the resulting probabilities were checked against IGoR. In a later analysis, hypergeometric tests were used to score TCR-TCR, TCR-HLA and TCR-CMV co-occurrence, with a repertoire-size bias correction applied to TCR pairs. A later analysis estimated false discovery rates by permuting HLA or CMV assignments 20 times. In a later analysis, co-occurring TCRs were grouped using DBSCAN, with TCRdist sequence similarity added in when clustering inside HLA-allele-positive subsets. Repertoires with fewer than 30,000 or more than 120,000 public chains, plus five repertoires with anomalous nucleotide sharing, were excluded from co-occurrence clustering. The table was pulled from immuneACCESS by TCRdb, which kept in-frame rearrangements only. Such tables lose some clones; where checked, under half of the loss comes from unresolved V genes, and the rest has no known cause. From that table come the V and J calls and clone size; the DNA was used to work out D and trimming. Present in this sample are approximately 120,000 clones, about 83% of which were seen just once. About 3.7% of the sample belongs to the ten largest clones.

Germline trimming amounts to 5 bases on V and 3 bases on J, with 6 as the count of junction bases outside the gene matches. The germline V gene encodes CDR1 SGHVS and CDR2 FNYEAQ. Including the terminal cysteine and phenylalanine, the CDR3 comprises 15 residues. The CDR3 DNA has 45 bases and is translated from base 1. Recombination linked TRBV7-6 to TRBJ2-2; the junction holds 7 bases that match TRBD2. This TCR came from a woman between 40 and 50 years old in good health and CMV-seropositive. The sample consisted of PBMCs. The CDR3 is CASSTRLADTGELFF. DNA sequence: TGTGCCAGCAGCACCCGGCTAGCGGACACCGGGGAGCTGTTTTTT.